This note documents a single T cell receptor beta chain sequence. This clone came up once. Its cognate antigen has yet to be identified. Per-nucleotide qualities are absent, and no much larger clonotype sits a single base away. The sample comes from a study of cytomegalovirus exposure and HLA in healthy donors (dated by TCRdb to 2016 to 2017). Background for the entire study: An earlier analysis of around 600 of the donors reported roughly 270 Gb of sequence data and about 100 million unique TCR beta sequences from 190 million or so T cells. The number of typed donors differed by locus: about 629-640 for A, B, C, DRB1 and DQB1; about 520 for DQA1; some 590 for DPA1; and roughly 450 for DPB1. Donor age, sex, ethnicity and CMV serostatus were compiled together with the repertoire data. Because of strong linkage in the cohort, a handful of DR-DQ haplotypes were treated as single units for association and clustering. Every discovery cohort repertoire had been produced on one sequencing platform. In a later analysis, previously published TCR beta repertoires from 666 donors were re-analyzed and high-resolution HLA genotyping was added so that TCR occurrence patterns could be studied. In addition to the first cohort of roughly 700 subjects, a separate validation cohort of 120 different subjects was used. The later analysis used no new phenotypic data to find candidate immune exposures, relying instead on TCR beta sequences and their occurrence across donors. In a later genetic analysis, genome-wide SNP genotypes for about 65% of the 666 donors were used, and that subset was treated as a discovery cohort. The study aimed to test whether cataloging public T cell receptors could reveal signatures of past pathogen exposure. High-throughput TCR immunosequencing, statistical association of individual TCRs with disease status, and machine learning were combined to predict cytomegalovirus infection status. An early release that covered roughly 600 HLA-typed donors contained approximately 300 gigabases of sequencing data and tens of millions of unique TCR sequences. Class I and class II HLA loci were covered by the typing at four-digit resolution. The study used immunosequencing to profile the T cell repertoires of 670 or so subjects and linked those repertoires to cytomegalovirus serostatus. In an earlier analysis of 587 of the donors, high-throughput TCR beta sequencing was used to judge whether each TCR beta V gene segment behaved as functional or pseudogenic. Among the roughly 400 genotyped donors, approximately 77% belonged to the genetic ancestry cluster associated with self-reported Caucasian donors. Among around 400 genotyped donors of the cohort, an average of roughly 240,000 unique TCR beta nucleotide sequences were sequenced per donor, roughly 20% of them non-productive.

Library preparation was by the immunoSEQ multiplex PCR assay. For the multiplex PCR, a mixture combining 60 forward primers for TCR Vbeta segments and 13 reverse primers for TCR Jbeta segments was used. A multiplex PCR assay on genomic DNA amplified the CDR3 region of rearranged TCR beta genes. The amplified TCR beta libraries were sequenced on the Illumina HiSeq System as 87-base-pair reads. In the authors' own workflow: A later analysis tallied 75 million to 95 million unique TCR beta chains across the roughly 610 repertoires, and some 12 million of those chains were shared by two or more donors. To remove PCR and sequencing errors, raw reads were error-corrected and collapsed into unique sequences using a nearest-neighbor algorithm that merged closely related sequences. V, D and J gene segments were assigned by aligning CDR3 sequences to IMGT reference sequences. For a sequence to be retained, at least a six-nucleotide match to both a V gene segment and a J gene segment was required. A rearrangement counted as productive if the CDR3 had no stop codons and remained in frame with V and J, and every other rearrangement counted as non-productive. CDR3 was defined by IMGT convention, running from the second conserved V-encoded cysteine to the conserved J-encoded phenylalanine. In an earlier analysis of around 600 of the donors, sequences lacking an unambiguous match to a single V gene segment were excluded. An earlier analysis of fewer than 750 of the donors called V segments functional above 56.7% productive rearrangements and segregating when the between-donor standard deviation exceeded 5%. A statistical classification framework was built for diagnosing cytomegalovirus status from the catalog of TCR beta chain sequences. In a later analysis, V and J genes were assigned by comparing TCR nucleotide sequences against IMGT/GENE-DB human TR gene sequences. Using the TCRdist pipeline, a later analysis assigned CDR3 sequences along with most-parsimonious VDJ recombination scenarios. In a later analysis, each TCR beta chain was defined by its CDR3 amino acid sequence together with its V-gene family, and reads lacking a unique V-gene family were excluded. As a way to deal with suspected cross-contamination and a sequencing artifact, a later analysis dropped 450 to 700 nucleotide sequences that were highly shared and had low generation probability. In a later analysis, a clonal expansion index was calculated for each public chain from normalized within-repertoire ranks of inferred template counts. Generation probabilities in a later analysis came from a VDJ recombination model fitted to out-of-frame rearrangements, and those results were checked against IGoR. In a later analysis, TCR-TCR, TCR-HLA and TCR-CMV co-occurrence was scored with hypergeometric tests, and a repertoire-size bias correction was applied to TCR pairs. To estimate false discovery rates, a later analysis permuted the HLA or CMV assignments 20 times. A later analysis grouped co-occurring TCRs with DBSCAN, adding TCRdist sequence similarity when clustering within HLA-allele-positive subsets. Repertoires with fewer than 30,000 or more than 120,000 public chains, plus five repertoires with anomalous nucleotide sharing, were excluded from co-occurrence clustering. This is the immuneACCESS table as TCRdb keeps it, with only in-frame sequences that have V and J called. A part of the clones is gone; compared with another copy, unresolved V genes explain less than half, and the rest is unexplained. From that table come the V and J calls and clone size; the DNA was used to work out D and trimming. This sample has fewer than 250,000 clones in its table, and over 60% of those were observed once. 4% to 5% of the sample belongs to the ten largest clones.

Here is what the overall study found, with its caveats: Specific HLA alleles were associated with over 15,000 TCR beta sequences at a false discovery rate of 0.05 in a later analysis. The presence/absence analyses assumed that sequencing depth was roughly uniform across donors, and that assumption may not be true. In a later analysis, most CMV-associated TCR beta chains were found to appear HLA-restricted, with HLA associations seemingly driven largely by CMV exposure. Because counts were too low, about 15 rarely observed V segments, including chromosome 9 orphons, were left out of the earlier analysis of approximately 500 of the donors. Immune exposure information for the cohort was limited to CMV serostatus. Broadly in line with IMGT annotations, most TCR beta V segments showed up in productive rearrangements about 87% or about 30% of the time in an earlier analysis of a few hundred of the donors. This cohort had only TCR beta chains sequenced, and the lack of alpha or paired-chain data limited which features could be detected. According to a later analysis, TCR association rates differed among HLA loci, with DRB1 alleles showing the most associated TCRs and HLA-C alleles showing the fewest. According to a later genetic analysis, donors in an Asian-associated ancestry cluster had fewer N-insertions in productive TCRs than the approximately 690-donor mean. A cluster of highly shared sequence variants was judged likely to represent a technical artifact of the sequencing pipeline. Because HLA typing was unavailable for some donors at each locus, only the typed subset was used in association tests. The classifier was reported to diagnose cytomegalovirus status with high specificity and sensitivity in both the original cohort and the validation cohort. A later analysis found that HLA-associated TCR beta chains were more clonally expanded and had lower generation probabilities than equally common non-associated chains. In a later genetic analysis, a missense DCLRE1C variant was associated with V-gene and J-gene trimming of TCR beta chains, and the association was replicated in an independent cohort. A later analysis reported that several top co-occurrence clusters appeared linked to parvovirus B19, influenza, CMV and Epstein-Barr virus. Most TCR sequences were seen in very few donors, while some public TCRs were found in many individuals. According to the authors, the approach could potentially be generalized to other disease states and immunological phenotypes. Some IMGT-functional V segments, including TRBV6-2 and TRBV6-3, could not be told apart with the 87-base-pair reads, so those segments were excluded. In the study, some 180 TCR beta chains were listed as associated with cytomegalovirus. A further reported finding was that TCR beta sequences accurately predicted the HLA-A and HLA-B alleles for most subjects in the first cohort. When HLA alleles, especially DR and DQ, strongly co-occurred, TCR associations were difficult to assign to individual alleles. In vitro tests confirmed that a few of the cytomegalovirus-associated TCR beta chains recognize cytomegalovirus antigens. Correlated functional status among segregating V segments might be attributable to linkage disequilibrium, but an unknown experimental factor could not be ruled out.

The junction shows trimming of 3 bases on V and 1 base on J, and the gene matches do not reach 11 bases of it. Measured from the cysteine to the phenylalanine, the CDR3 is 18 residues long. CDR3 DNA only is kept here, 54 bases in frame from base 1. Reading the germline V gene (reference sequence) gives CDR1 LNHDA and CDR2 SQIVND. The cohort was made up of approximately 700 healthy bone marrow donors. At the time of sampling, all cohort members were nominally healthy, though unrecorded immune exposures were likely present. The donor was CMV seropositive and belonged to the group of 250 to 300 seropositive cohort members. Every donor gave a peripheral blood sample, and the peripheral blood mononuclear cells from that sample were used for TCR beta sequencing. The Qiagen DNeasy Blood Extraction Kit was used to extract genomic DNA from the blood cell samples.

The material sequenced was PBMCs. The TCR was taken from a young man in good health and CMV-seropositive. Here the chain combines TRBV19 and TRBJ2-5; 10 central nucleotides agree with TRBD1. The nucleotide sequence reads TGTGCCAGTAGTATTGATTTTTCCGGGACAGGGGCCCAAGAGACCCAGTACTTC. Its amino acids are CASSIDFSGTGAQETQYF. Full variable domain (CDR3 extended with the reference TRBV19 and TRBJ2-5 proteins): DGGITQSPKYLFRKEGQNVTLSCEQNLNHDAMYWYRQDPGQGLRLIYYSQIVNDFQKGDIAEGYSVSREKKESFPLTVTSAQKNPTAFYLCASSIDFSGTGAQETQYFGPGTRLLVL.